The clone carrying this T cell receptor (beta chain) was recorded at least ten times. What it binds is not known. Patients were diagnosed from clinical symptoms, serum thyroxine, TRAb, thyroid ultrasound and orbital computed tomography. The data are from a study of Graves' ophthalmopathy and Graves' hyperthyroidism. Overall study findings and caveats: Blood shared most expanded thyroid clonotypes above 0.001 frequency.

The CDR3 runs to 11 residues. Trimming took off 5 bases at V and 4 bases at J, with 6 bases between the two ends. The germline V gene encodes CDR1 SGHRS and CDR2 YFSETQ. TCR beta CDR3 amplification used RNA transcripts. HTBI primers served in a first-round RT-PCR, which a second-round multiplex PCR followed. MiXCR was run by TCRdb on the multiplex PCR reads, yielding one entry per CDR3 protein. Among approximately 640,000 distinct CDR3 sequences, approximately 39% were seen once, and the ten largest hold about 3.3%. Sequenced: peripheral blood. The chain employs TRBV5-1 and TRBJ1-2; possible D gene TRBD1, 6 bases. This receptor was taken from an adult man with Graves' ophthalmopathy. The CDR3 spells CASRDSYGYTF. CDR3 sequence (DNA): TGCGCCAGCAGGGACAGCTATGGCTACACCTTC.